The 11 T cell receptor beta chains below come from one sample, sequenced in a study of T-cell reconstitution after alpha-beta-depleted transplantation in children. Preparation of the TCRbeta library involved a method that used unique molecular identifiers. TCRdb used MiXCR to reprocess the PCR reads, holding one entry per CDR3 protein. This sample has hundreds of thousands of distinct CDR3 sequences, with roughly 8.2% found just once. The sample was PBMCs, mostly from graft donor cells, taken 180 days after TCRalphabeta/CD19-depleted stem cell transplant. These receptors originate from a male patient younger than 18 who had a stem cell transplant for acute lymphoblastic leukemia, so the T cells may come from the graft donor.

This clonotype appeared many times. The CDR3 DNA reads as TGTGCCAGCAGCTGGGACGGCAATTACGAGCAGTACTTC. Translated: CASSWDGNYEQYF. The V and J genes are TRBV7-6 and TRBJ2-7; D is possibly TRBD1 or TRBD2 (5 bases each). This CDR3 is built from 13 residues. Germline V gives CDR1 SGHVS, CDR2 FNYEAQ. Trimming left V 4 bases short and J 4 bases short, with 11 bases between. The full variable domain, completed using reference TRBV7-6 and TRBJ2-7, is GAGVSQSPRYKVTKRGQDVALRCDPISGHVSLYWYRQALGQGPEFLTYFNYEAQQDKSGLPNDRFSAERPEGSISTLTIQRTEQRDSAMYRCASSWDGNYEQYFGPGTRLTVT.

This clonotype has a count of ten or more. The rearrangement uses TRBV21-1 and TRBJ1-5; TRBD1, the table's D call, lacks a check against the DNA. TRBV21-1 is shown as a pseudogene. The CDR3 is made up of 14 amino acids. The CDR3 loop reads CASSKGQRNQPQHF. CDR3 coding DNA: TGTGCCAGCAGCAAAGGACAGAGGAATCAGCCCCAGCATTTT.

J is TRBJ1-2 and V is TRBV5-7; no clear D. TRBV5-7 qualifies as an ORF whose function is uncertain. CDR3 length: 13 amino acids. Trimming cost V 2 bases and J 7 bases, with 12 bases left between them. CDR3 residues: CASSFGQICGYTF. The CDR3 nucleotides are TGTGCCAGCAGCTTCGGGCAGATCTGTGGCTACACCTTC.

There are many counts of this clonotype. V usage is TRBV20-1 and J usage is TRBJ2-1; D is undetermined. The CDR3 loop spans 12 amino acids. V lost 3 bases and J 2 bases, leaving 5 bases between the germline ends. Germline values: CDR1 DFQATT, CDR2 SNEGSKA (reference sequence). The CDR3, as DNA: TGCAGTGCTAGCCTGGCCTACAATGAGCAGTTCTTC. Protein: CSASLAYNEQFF.

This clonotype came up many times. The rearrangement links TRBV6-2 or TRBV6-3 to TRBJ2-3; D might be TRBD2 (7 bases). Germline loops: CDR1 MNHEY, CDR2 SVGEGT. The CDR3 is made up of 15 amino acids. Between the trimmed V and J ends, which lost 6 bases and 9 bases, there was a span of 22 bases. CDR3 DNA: TGTGCCAGCAGCTCTCGGGGGGCCCGATGGGGAACGCAGTATTTT. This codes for CASSSRGARWGTQYF.

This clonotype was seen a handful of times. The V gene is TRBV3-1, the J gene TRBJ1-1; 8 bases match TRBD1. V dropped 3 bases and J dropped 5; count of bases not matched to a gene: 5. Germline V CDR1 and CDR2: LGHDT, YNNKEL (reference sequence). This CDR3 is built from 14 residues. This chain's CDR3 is CASSQNRGRTEAFF. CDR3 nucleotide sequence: TGTGCCAGCAGCCAGAACAGGGGGAGGACTGAAGCTTTCTTT.

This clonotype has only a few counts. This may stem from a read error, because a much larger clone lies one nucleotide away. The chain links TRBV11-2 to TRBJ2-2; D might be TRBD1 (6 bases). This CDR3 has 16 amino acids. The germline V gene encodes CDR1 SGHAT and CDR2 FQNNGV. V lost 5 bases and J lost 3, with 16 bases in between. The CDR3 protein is CASSVIQGPDTGELFF. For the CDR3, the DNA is TGTGCCAGCAGCGTAATACAGGGCCCGGACACCGGGGAGCTGTTTTTT.

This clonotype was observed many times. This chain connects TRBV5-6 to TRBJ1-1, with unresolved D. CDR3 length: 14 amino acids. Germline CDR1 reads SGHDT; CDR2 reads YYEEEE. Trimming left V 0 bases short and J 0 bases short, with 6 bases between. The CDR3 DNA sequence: TGTGCCAGCAGCTTGGGAAGCTTGAACACTGAAGCTTTCTTT. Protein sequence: CASSLGSLNTEAFF. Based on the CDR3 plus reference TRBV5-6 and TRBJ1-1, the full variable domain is DAGVTQSPTHLIKTRGQQVTLRCSPKSGHDTVSWYQQALGQGPQFIFQYYEEEERQRGNFPDRFSGHQFPNYSSELNVNALLLGDSALYLCASSLGSLNTEAFFGQGTRLTVV.

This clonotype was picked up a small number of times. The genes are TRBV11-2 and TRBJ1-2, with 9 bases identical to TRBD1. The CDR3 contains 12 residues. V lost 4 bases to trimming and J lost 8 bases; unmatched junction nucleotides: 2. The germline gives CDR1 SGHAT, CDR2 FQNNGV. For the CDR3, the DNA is TGTGCCAGCAGCTGGGACAGGGTCGGCTACACCTTC. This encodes CASSWDRVGYTF. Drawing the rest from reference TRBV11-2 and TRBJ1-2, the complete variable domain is EAGVAQSPRYKIIEKRQSVAFWCNPISGHATLYWYQQILGQGPKLLIQFQNNGVVDDSQLPKDRFSAERLKGVDSTLKIQPAKLEDSAVYLCASSWDRVGYTFGSGTRLTVV.

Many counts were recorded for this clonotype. CDR3 sequence (DNA): TGCGCCAGCAGCCCGGGACTAGCGGGAGGAGGGACCGGGGAGCTGTTTTTT. It is translated as CASSPGLAGGGTGELFF. The V and J genes are TRBV5-1 and TRBJ2-2, with TRBD2 matching 15 bases. This CDR3 has 17 residues. Germline CDR1 SGHRS, CDR2 YFSETQ. V trimming: 4 bases; J trimming: 5 bases; junction bases outside the gene matches: 6.

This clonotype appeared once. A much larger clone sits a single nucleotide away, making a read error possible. For the CDR3, the DNA is TGTGCCAGCAGCGCGGACAGGTTTCTTCATCAGCCCCAGCATTTT. Translating gives CASSADRFLHQPQHF. The rearrangement joins TRBV12-3 or TRBV12-4 to TRBJ1-5, with 7 bases that match TRBD1. V gave up 6 bases and J gave up 5 bases; unmatched junction bases: 10. This CDR3 has 15 residues.